This T cell receptor (beta chain) was identified in a study of metastatic and nonmetastatic thyroid tumors (dated by TCRdb to between 2020 and 2021). With respect to the entire study: Repertoires were compared across peripheral blood and tumor or nodule tissue samples from malignant and benign thyroid patients.

Before undergoing thyroid surgery, none of the patients had been given any kind of treatment. The study retrospectively analysed patient clinical samples collected from about 2012 to 2019 using T-cell receptor beta sequencing. Here is what the overall study found, with its caveats: In both blood and tumor samples, malignant tumors were reported to have significantly higher TCR beta diversity than benign nodules.

The library relied on PCR. Sequencing relied on an Illumina HiSeq 4000. The TCR beta-chain CDR3 region of each patient was profiled by high-throughput sequencing. The study's processing was this. CDR3 differences across clinicopathological groups were used to build a classifier for discriminating distant-metastatic papillary thyroid cancer patients. Repertoire diversity was assessed with the Shannon index, and tumor-blood repertoire similarity with the Morisita-Horn index. TCRdb passed the public sequencing reads through fastp at Q25 and MiXCR, retaining productive beta sequences. The V and J calls and clone size come from TCRdb's table, not from the authors' own analysis. This sample lists approximately 38,000 clones; 26% were detected once. 9.6% of the sample rests with the top ten. This clone has at least ten counts. No antigen is known for it. No base quality information exists; no much larger clone differs at one position.

In the germline V gene (reference sequence), CDR1 corresponds to DFQATT and CDR2 to SNEGSKA. The CDR3 runs 13 amino acids, cysteine and phenylalanine included. Just the 39-base CDR3 DNA is kept, in frame starting at base 1. V trim: 5 bases; J trim: 7 bases; unmatched bases: 6. The sequenced sample consisted of blood. The receptor comes from a female donor with papillary thyroid cancer or a benign thyroid nodule (not recorded which). Some clones in this sample may be carry-over from other donors' samples. This chain is built from TRBV20-1 and TRBJ2-7; the junction holds 12 bases that match TRBD1. The DNA sequence follows: TGCAGTGCTGGGACAGGGGGCGGTTGGGAGCAGTACTTC. Its protein is CSAGTGGGWEQYF.